Listed below are T cell receptor beta chains from one sample, sequenced in a study of shared clonotypes between healthy human individuals. Assay used: immunoSEQ multiplex PCR; TCRdb lists only in-frame clones, some missing. Among 450,000 to 600,000 clones, 70% to 80% were seen once, and the ten largest hold roughly 12%. Material: PBMCs. Receptors were obtained from a woman aged 35 to 49 in good health. Some clones in this sample may be carry-over from other donors' samples. CDR3s include the opening cysteine and the closing phenylalanine or tryptophan. The order of the fields is D gene, J gene, CDR3 length, clone size, V gene, CDR3 protein, CDR3 DNA. The D gene is left open where the match is weak. Only part of the rows carry a size: once, few, many, or a class if the clone is expanded.

- | TRBJ2-3 | 14 | - | TRBV7-8 | CASSRNLAHDTQYF | TGTGCCAGCAGCCGCAACCTAGCGCACGATACGCAGTATTTT
TRBD2 | TRBJ2-7 | 15 | many | TRBV28 | CASSRSGSLSYEQYF | TGTGCCAGCAGCCGGAGCGGGAGCCTCTCCTACGAGCAGTACTTC
- | TRBJ1-1 | 13 | - | TRBV19 | CASKVLQNTEAFF | TGTGCCAGTAAAGTGCTACAGAACACTGAAGCTTTCTTT
TRBD2 | TRBJ2-2 | 17 | many | TRBV29-1 | CSVMGGSFPSNTGELFF | TGCAGCGTTATGGGGGGGTCTTTTCCTTCGAACACCGGGGAGCTGTTTTTT
- | TRBJ1-2 | 14 | - | TRBV19 | CASSPSSDPYGYTF | TGTGCCAGTAGTCCTTCGAGCGATCCCTATGGCTACACCTTC
TRBD1 | TRBJ1-3 | 14 | - | TRBV11-2 | CASSFGQGRDTIYF | TGTGCCAGCAGCTTTGGACAGGGACGAGACACCATATATTTT
- | TRBJ1-5 | 14 | - | TRBV5-7 | CASSLDRGNQPQHF | TGTGCCAGCAGCTTGGACAGGGGCAATCAGCCCCAGCATTTT
- | TRBJ2-7 | 14 | - | TRBV7-2 | CASSLQTATYEQYF | TGTGCCAGCAGCCTCCAGACAGCAACCTACGAGCAGTACTTC
- | TRBJ1-4 | 15 | - | TRBV6-5 | CASSLTTATNEKLFF | TGTGCCAGCAGTTTGACGACAGCAACTAATGAAAAACTGTTTTTT
- | TRBJ2-3 | 16 | - | TRBV18 | CASSPGVAETVKTQYF | TGTGCCAGCTCACCCGGGGTAGCGGAAACGGTGAAAACGCAGTATTTT
TRBD1 | TRBJ2-5 | 13 | - | TRBV11-2 | CASSPGTGVAQYF | TGTGCCAGCAGTCCCGGGACAGGGGTGGCCCAGTACTTC
- | TRBJ1-2 | 16 | - | TRBV5-1 | CASSLGTTRANYGYTF | TGCGCCAGCAGCTTGGGGACAACAAGAGCTAACTATGGCTACACCTTC
- | TRBJ1-4 | 12 | - | TRBV28 | CASGDPSEKLFF | TGTGCCAGCGGGGACCCCAGTGAAAAACTGTTTTTT
- | TRBJ2-5 | 12 | - | TRBV10-2 | CASSDPGLRTNF | TGCGCCAGCAGTGACCCCGGGTTGAGGACAAACTTC
- | TRBJ2-7 | 14 | few | TRBV2 | CATRDGLLWREQYF | TGTGCCACCAGGGATGGACTCCTTTGGCGCGAGCAGTACTTC
- | TRBJ2-7 | 15 | - | TRBV9 | CASSVGAGSSYEQYF | TGTGCCAGCAGCGTAGGGGCGGGGAGCTCCTACGAGCAGTACTTC
TRBD2 | TRBJ2-1 | 15 | - | TRBV6-4 | CASSDTGGGPNEQFF | TGTGCCAGCAGTGATACGGGGGGAGGCCCTAATGAGCAGTTCTTC
- | TRBJ1-1 | 13 | - | TRBV27 | CASSGARGTEAFF | TGTGCCAGCAGTGGCGCGAGGGGAACTGAAGCTTTCTTT
- | TRBJ2-5 | 14 | - | TRBV30 | CAWSVGTFGETQYF | TGTGCCTGGAGTGTAGGGACCTTCGGGGAGACCCAGTACTTC
TRBD1 | TRBJ2-1 | 14 | - | TRBV7-9 | CASRTGGGYNEQFF | TGTGCCAGCAGAACAGGGGGCGGTTACAATGAGCAGTTCTTC
TRBD2 | TRBJ2-3 | 15 | - | TRBV30 | CAWSVGLAGLDTQYF | TGTGCCTGGAGTGTAGGGCTAGCGGGATTGGATACGCAGTATTTT
- | TRBJ1-1 | 11 | - | TRBV6-1 | CATGGNTEAFF | TGTGCCACTGGGGGGAACACTGAAGCTTTCTTT
- | TRBJ2-2 | 15 | once | TRBV19 | CASRQGNANTGELFF | TGTGCCAGCCGGCAGGGAAACGCGAACACCGGGGAGCTGTTTTTT
TRBD1 | TRBJ1-4 | 19 | - | TRBV10-3 | CAISDERRAGTGPKEKLFF | TGTGCCATCAGTGATGAAAGGCGTGCTGGGACAGGGCCGAAGGAAAAACTGTTTTTT
- | TRBJ1-2 | 11 | - | TRBV2 | CASSERDGYTF | TGTGCCAGCAGTGAAAGGGATGGCTACACCTTC
- | TRBJ1-2 | 12 | - | TRBV2 | CASAGEAGGYTF | TGTGCCAGCGCCGGCGAGGCAGGCGGCTACACCTTC
TRBD1 | TRBJ2-7 | 13 | - | TRBV5-1 | CASSFRQGLEQYF | TGCGCCAGCAGCTTCCGACAGGGTCTCGAGCAGTACTTC
- | TRBJ2-5 | 11 | - | TRBV19 | CASRGGETQYF | TGTGCCAGTAGGGGAGGAGAGACCCAGTACTTC
- | TRBJ1-2 | 11 | few | TRBV2 | CASGGGFGYTF | TGTGCCAGCGGGGGAGGGTTTGGCTACACCTTC
- | TRBJ2-1 | 13 | - | TRBV14 | CASSHLTLNEQFF | TGTGCCAGCAGCCATTTGACTTTAAATGAGCAGTTCTTC
- | TRBJ2-6 | 17 | - | TRBV29-1 | CSVKITRIQSRANVLTF | TGCAGCGTTAAAATAACACGCATACAAAGTCGGGCCAACGTCCTGACTTTC
- | TRBJ2-4 | 15 | - | TRBV4-1 | CASSQAGQAKNIQYF | TGCGCCAGCAGCCAAGCCGGACAGGCCAAAAACATTCAGTACTTC
- | TRBJ2-5 | 13 | - | TRBV4-1 | CASSQVLPETQYF | TGCGCCAGCAGCCAAGTCCTTCCAGAGACCCAGTACTTC
- | TRBJ2-1 | 15 | - | TRBV7-6 | CASSLRQGSYNEQFF | TGTGCCAGCAGCTTACGGCAGGGCTCCTACAATGAGCAGTTCTTC
- | TRBJ2-1 | 13 | - | TRBV11-3 | CASSLEWRDEQFF | TGTGCCAGCAGCTTAGAATGGCGTGATGAGCAGTTCTTC
- | TRBJ2-1 | 12 | - | TRBV28 | CASYPGHNEQFF | TGTGCCAGCTACCCCGGGCACAATGAGCAGTTCTTC
- | TRBJ1-5 | 14 | - | TRBV28 | CASKKGLSNQPQHF | TGTGCCAGCAAGAAGGGTCTAAGCAATCAGCCCCAGCATTTT
- | TRBJ1-5 | 14 | - | TRBV7-8 | CASTRGEGNQPQHF | TGTGCCAGTACCAGGGGCGAGGGCAATCAGCCCCAGCATTTT
- | TRBJ2-1 | 13 | many | TRBV6-4 | CASSDTPENEQFF | TGTGCCAGCAGTGACACACCAGAGAATGAGCAGTTCTTC
- | TRBJ1-1 | 13 | few | TRBV6-5 | CAIRQPQNTEAFF | TGTGCCATTCGACAGCCCCAGAACACTGAAGCTTTCTTT
- | TRBJ2-5 | 13 | once | TRBV6-1 | CASSVRGEGTQYF | TGTGCCAGCAGTGTTAGGGGTGAGGGGACCCAGTACTTC
TRBD2 | TRBJ2-7 | 15 | - | TRBV28 | CASSLSTSGTYEQYF | TGTGCCAGCAGTCTCTCCACTAGCGGGACTTACGAGCAGTACTTC
TRBD2 | TRBJ2-1 | 16 | few | TRBV29-1 | CSVEDLASGSPVTQFF | TGCAGCGTTGAAGATCTGGCTAGCGGGAGTCCCGTTACGCAGTTCTTC
- | TRBJ2-3 | 13 | - | TRBV10-3 | CAISVLMTDTQYF | TGTGCCATCAGTGTATTGATGACAGATACGCAGTATTTT
- | TRBJ2-3 | 15 | once | TRBV28 | CASSSTGVLGDTQYF | TGTGCCAGCAGTTCGACAGGTGTCCTAGGAGATACGCAGTATTTT
- | TRBJ2-6 | 17 | - | TRBV7-6 | CASSTPGGLSGANVLTF | TGTGCCAGCAGCACCCCCGGGGGACTCTCTGGGGCCAACGTCCTGACTTTC
- | TRBJ1-2 | 14 | - | TRBV4-2 | CAGSREAGNYGCTF | -
- | TRBJ2-1 | 11 | - | TRBV29-1 | CSVEGIHEQFF | TGCAGCGTTGAAGGCATTCATGAGCAGTTCTTC
TRBD1 | TRBJ2-4 | 15 | - | TRBV30 | CAWSVRQGGKNIQYF | TGTGCCTGGAGTGTAAGACAGGGGGGCAAAAACATTCAGTACTTC
- | TRBJ2-7 | 15 | - | TRBV9 | CASSAGPSLGYEQYF | TGTGCCAGCAGCGCCGGCCCCAGCCTAGGATACGAGCAGTACTTC
- | TRBJ2-1 | 15 | - | TRBV5-1 | CASSLSGSSYNEQFF | TGCGCCAGCAGCTTGAGCGGAAGCTCCTACAATGAGCAGTTCTTC
- | TRBJ1-2 | 13 | - | TRBV19 | CASSRTSGSHYTF | TGTGCCAGTAGCCGAACTTCCGGGTCTCACTACACCTTC
- | TRBJ1-3 | 15 | once | TRBV27 | CASSPNPGSGNTIYF | TGTGCCAGCAGTCCCAATCCCGGCTCTGGAAACACCATATATTTT
- | TRBJ2-4 | 14 | - | TRBV7-2 | CASSLGYPNYIQYF | TGTGCCAGCAGCTTGGGTTACCCGAATTACATTCAGTACTTC
- | TRBJ2-1 | 16 | - | TRBV5-4 | CASSQNPYGSGNEQFF | TGTGCCAGCAGTCAAAATCCTTACGGGAGTGGTAATGAGCAGTTCTTC